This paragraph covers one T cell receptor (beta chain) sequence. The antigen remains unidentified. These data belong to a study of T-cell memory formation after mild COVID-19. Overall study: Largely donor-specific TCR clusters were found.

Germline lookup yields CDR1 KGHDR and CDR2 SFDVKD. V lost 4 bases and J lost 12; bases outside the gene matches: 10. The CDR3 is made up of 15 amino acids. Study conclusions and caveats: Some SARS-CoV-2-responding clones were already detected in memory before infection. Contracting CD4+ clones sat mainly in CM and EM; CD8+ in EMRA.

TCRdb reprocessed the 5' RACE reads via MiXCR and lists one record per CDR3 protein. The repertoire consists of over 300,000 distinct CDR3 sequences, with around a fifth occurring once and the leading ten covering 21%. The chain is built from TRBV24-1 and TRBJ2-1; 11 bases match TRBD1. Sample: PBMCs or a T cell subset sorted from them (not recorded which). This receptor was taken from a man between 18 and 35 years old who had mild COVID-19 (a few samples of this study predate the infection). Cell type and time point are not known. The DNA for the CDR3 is TGTGCCACCAGTGAATCCGGGACAGGGGGTTGGGTGCAGTTCTTC. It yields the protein CATSESGTGGWVQFF.